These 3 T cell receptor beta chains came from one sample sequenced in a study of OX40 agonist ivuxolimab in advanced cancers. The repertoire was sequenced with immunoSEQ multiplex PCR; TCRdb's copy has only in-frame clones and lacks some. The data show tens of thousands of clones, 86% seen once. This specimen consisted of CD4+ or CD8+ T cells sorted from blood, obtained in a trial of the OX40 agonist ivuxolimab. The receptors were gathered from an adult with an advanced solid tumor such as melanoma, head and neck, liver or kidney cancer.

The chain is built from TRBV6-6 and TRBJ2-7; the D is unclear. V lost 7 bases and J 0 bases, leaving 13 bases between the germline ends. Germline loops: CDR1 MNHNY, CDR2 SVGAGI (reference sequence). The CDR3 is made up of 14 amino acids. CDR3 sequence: CASTRERYSYEQYF. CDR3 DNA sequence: TGTGCCAGCACTCGAGAGAGGTACTCCTACGAGCAGTACTTC.

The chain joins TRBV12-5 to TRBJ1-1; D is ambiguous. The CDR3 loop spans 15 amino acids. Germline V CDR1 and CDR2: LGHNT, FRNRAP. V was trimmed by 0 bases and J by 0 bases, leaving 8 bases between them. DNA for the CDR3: TGTGCTAGTGGTTTGGTACATGGGATGAACACTGAAGCTTTCTTT. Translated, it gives CASGLVHGMNTEAFF.

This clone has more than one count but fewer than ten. This CDR3 is CASSSTGDGGEQYF. The CDR3 nucleotides read TGTGCCAGCTCATCGACAGGGGACGGCGGCGAGCAGTACTTC. V and J are TRBV18 and TRBJ2-7; 8 bases are a match to TRBD1. The CDR3 is 14 residues long. Unmatched junction bases numbered 9, after V lost 5 bases and J lost 6 bases. Germline-derived CDR1 and CDR2 are KGHSH and LQKENI.